A selection of T cell receptor beta chains follows, all from one sample in a study of T-cell memory formation after mild COVID-19. TCRdb re-called the 5' RACE reads through MiXCR, storing one row per CDR3 protein. Of roughly 300,000 distinct CDR3 sequences listed, less than 9.5% were seen once; the top ten hold about 20%. Sequencing was performed on PBMCs or a T cell subset sorted from them (not recorded which). These receptor sequences come from a man aged 18 to 30 who had mild COVID-19 (a few samples of this study predate the infection). Cell type and time point are not known. Each CDR3 is given with its conserved first and last residue. The order of the fields is V gene, D gene, J gene, clone size, CDR3 protein, CDR3 DNA. The D gene is left open where the match is weak. Some rows have no size entry. The others give once, few or many, or a class for an expanded clone.

TRBV11-2,-,TRBJ2-2,-,CASSLIQGDTGELFF,TGTGCCAGCAGCTTAATACAGGGAGACACCGGGGAGCTGTTTTTT
TRBV6-1,TRBD2,TRBJ2-5,many,CASRTSASYQETQYF,TGTGCCAGCAGGACTAGCGCCTCGTACCAAGAGACCCAGTACTTC
TRBV5-1,-,TRBJ1-5,few,CASSLAGGDGQPQHF,TGCGCCAGCAGCTTGGCCGGGGGGGATGGTCAGCCCCAGCATTTT
TRBV12-3/TRBV12-4,TRBD1,TRBJ1-2,few,CASSGTGRNYGYTF,TGTGCCAGCAGTGGGACAGGACGAAACTATGGCTACACCTTC
TRBV10-3,TRBD1,TRBJ1-5,-,CAISERQGSNQPQHF,TGTGCCATCAGTGAGCGACAGGGGAGCAATCAGCCCCAGCATTTT
TRBV5-1,-,TRBJ1-1,few,CASTRGKNTEAFF,TGCGCCAGTACGCGGGGGAAGAACACTGAAGCTTTCTTT
TRBV5-1,-,TRBJ1-3,-,CASSPLTGKNTIYF,TGCGCCAGCAGCCCGCTAACAGGGAAAAACACCATATATTTT
TRBV4-1,-,TRBJ2-3,-,CASSQGRGASTDTQYF,TGCGCCAGCAGCCAAGGCCGCGGAGCTAGCACAGATACGCAGTATTTT
TRBV4-2,-,TRBJ1-2,few,CASSQDKRNYGYTF,TGTGCCAGCAGCCAAGATAAGCGGAACTATGGCTACACCTTC
TRBV5-1,TRBD1,TRBJ1-1,-,CASSSRTGALEAFF,TGCGCCAGCAGTTCACGGACAGGAGCCCTCGAAGCTTTCTTT
TRBV12-3/TRBV12-4,-,TRBJ1-3,many,CASSLGGNTIYF,TGTGCCAGCAGTTTAGGGGGAAACACCATATATTTT
TRBV7-6,-,TRBJ1-2,-,CASSLTPQANYGYTF,TGTGCCAGCAGCTTAACTCCTCAAGCTAACTATGGCTACACCTTC
TRBV5-4,-,TRBJ2-1,many,CASRRTGTPSEQFF,TGTGCCAGCAGGAGAACCGGGACTCCGAGTGAGCAGTTCTTC
TRBV12-3/TRBV12-4,-,TRBJ2-5,few,CASSKERYQETQYF,TGTGCCAGCAGTAAAGAAAGGTACCAAGAGACCCAGTACTTC
TRBV6-1,-,TRBJ1-4,-,CASTDGRGYNEKLFF,TGTGCCAGCACCGACGGCCGGGGGTATAATGAAAAACTGTTTTTT
TRBV18,-,TRBJ2-5,few,CASSPIIGQRETQYF,TGTGCCAGCTCACCAATCATCGGACAGAGAGAGACCCAGTACTTC
TRBV7-2,-,TRBJ1-6,many,CASSPLHNSPLHF,TGTGCCAGCAGCCCTCTACATAATTCACCCCTCCACTTT
TRBV6-2/TRBV6-3,-,TRBJ1-2,few,CASSYRGSGYTF,TGTGCCAGCAGTTACCGGGGCTCTGGCTACACCTTC
TRBV20-1,TRBD1,TRBJ2-1,-,CSATALGQSSFNEQFF,TGCAGTGCTACTGCTCTGGGACAGAGCTCCTTCAATGAGCAGTTCTTC
TRBV7-2,-,TRBJ2-7,once,CASRLDGEQYF,TGTGCCAGCAGACTTGATGGCGAGCAGTACTTC
TRBV24-1,TRBD1,TRBJ2-5,-,CATSEMTGAGETQYF,TGTGCCACCAGTGAAATGACAGGGGCCGGCGAGACCCAGTACTTC
TRBV13,TRBD2,TRBJ2-1,-,CASSFGTSGVEVSYNEQFF,TGTGCCAGCAGCTTTGGTACTAGCGGGGTGGAGGTGTCCTACAATGAGCAGTTCTTC
TRBV12-3/TRBV12-4,TRBD1,TRBJ1-1,many,CASSPQGSNTEAFF,TGTGCCAGCAGCCCACAGGGGTCGAACACTGAAGCTTTCTTT
TRBV28,-,TRBJ2-1,few,CASSLEGSEQFF,TGTGCCAGCAGTTTGGAAGGATCCGAGCAGTTCTTC
TRBV27,-,TRBJ2-7,few,CASSFVGFYEQYF,TGTGCCAGCAGTTTCGTAGGGTTCTACGAGCAGTACTTC
TRBV29-1,TRBD1,TRBJ2-1,many,CSVVGQINMLSYNEQFF,TGCAGCGTTGTGGGACAGATTAATATGTTGTCCTACAATGAGCAGTTCTTC
TRBV7-2,-,TRBJ2-3,many,CASSQDTKEEQYF,TGTGCCAGCAGTCAAGACACCAAGGAGGAGCAGTATTTT
TRBV18,-,TRBJ2-3,-,CASSPRDHTDTQYF,TGTGCCAGCTCACCACGGGACCACACAGATACGCAGTATTTT
TRBV7-8,TRBD1,TRBJ1-2,few,CASSLALTGYYGYTF,TGTGCCAGCAGCCTCGCGTTGACAGGGTACTATGGCTACACCTTC
TRBV9,-,TRBJ2-5,few,CASSVEGNYQETQYF,TGTGCCAGCAGCGTAGAAGGGAATTACCAAGAGACCCAGTACTTC
TRBV20-1,-,TRBJ2-5,-,CSARGAIFHGETQYF,TGCAGTGCCAGAGGCGCTATCTTCCACGGGGAGACCCAGTACTTC
TRBV7-2,-,TRBJ1-5,few,CASSPPMLPEWHF,TGTGCCAGCAGCCCCCCGATGCTTCCAGAATGGCATTTT
TRBV4-1,-,TRBJ2-7,many,CASSRSVHYEQYF,TGCGCCAGCAGCCGGAGCGTACACTACGAGCAGTACTTC
TRBV6-5,-,TRBJ1-2,few,CASSYEWPGDGYTF,TGTGCCAGCAGTTATGAGTGGCCGGGGGATGGCTACACCTTC
TRBV4-1,-,TRBJ1-5,few,CASSQGRGIPDQPQHF,TGCGCCAGCAGCCAAGGTCGCGGAATTCCCGATCAGCCCCAGCATTTT
TRBV5-1,-,TRBJ2-3,-,CASSLNAPDTQYF,TGCGCCAGCAGCTTGAACGCTCCAGATACGCAGTATTTT
TRBV12-3/TRBV12-4,-,TRBJ1-3,-,CASGVASGNTIYF,TGTGCCAGCGGGGTTGCCTCTGGAAACACCATATATTTT
TRBV4-1,-,TRBJ1-1,-,CASRALWREANTEAFF,TGCGCCAGCAGGGCCCTATGGAGAGAGGCGAACACTGAAGCTTTCTTT
TRBV3-1,-,TRBJ2-3,few,CASSQERGTDTQYF,TGTGCCAGCAGCCAAGAAAGGGGCACAGATACGCAGTATTTT
TRBV12-3/TRBV12-4,TRBD1,TRBJ1-6,-,CASSQDRATDSPLHF,TGTGCCAGCAGTCAGGACAGGGCCACCGATTCACCCCTCCACTTT
TRBV30,-,TRBJ1-5,few,CAWSPQLNQPQHF,TGTGCCTGGAGTCCCCAGCTGAATCAGCCCCAGCATTTT
TRBV24-1,TRBD1,TRBJ2-2,few,CATSDPVRQGGTGELFF,TGTGCCACCAGTGATCCGGTACGACAGGGGGGCACCGGGGAGCTGTTTTTT
TRBV12-3/TRBV12-4,-,TRBJ1-4,few,CASRPDYRNEKLFF,TGTGCCAGCAGGCCGGACTATCGGAATGAAAAACTGTTTTTT
TRBV7-9,-,TRBJ2-7,-,CASSPAGPLTYEQYF,TGTGCCAGCAGCCCCGCCGGGCCTCTAACCTACGAGCAGTACTTC
TRBV29-1,-,TRBJ1-2,-,CSVEGWGDLYGYTF,TGCAGCGTTGAAGGGTGGGGGGACCTGTATGGCTACACCTTC
TRBV4-2,-,TRBJ2-3,-,CASSQGREDTQYF,TGTGCCAGCAGCCAGGGAAGAGAAGATACGCAGTATTTT
TRBV25-1,TRBD1,TRBJ2-5,many,CASSPPRQGGETQYF,TGTGCCAGCAGTCCCCCCCGACAGGGGGGCGAGACCCAGTACTTC
TRBV5-4,-,TRBJ2-1,-,CASSFRGFEQFF,TGTGCCAGCAGCTTCAGGGGATTCGAGCAGTTCTTC
TRBV30,-,TRBJ2-5,few,CAWSGSRGTQYF,TGTGCCTGGAGTGGGTCGAGAGGGACCCAGTACTTC
TRBV20-1,TRBD1,TRBJ1-1,few,CSARDLMRDRKNTEAFF,TGCAGTGCTAGAGATTTAATGCGGGACAGAAAAAACACTGAAGCTTTCTTT
TRBV7-3,TRBD2,TRBJ2-5,few,CASSPGQGLAAETQYF,TGTGCCAGCAGCCCAGGCCAGGGACTAGCAGCAGAGACCCAGTACTTC
TRBV15,TRBD2,TRBJ2-3,-,CATSRGLAGGYTDTQYF,TGTGCCACCAGCAGAGGACTAGCGGGGGGCTACACAGATACGCAGTATTTT
TRBV20-1,-,TRBJ2-5,few,CSARKPIGEETQYF,TGCAGTGCTAGGAAGCCGATTGGGGAAGAGACCCAGTACTTC
TRBV27,-,TRBJ1-2,few,CASRPLGHGYTF,TGTGCCAGCAGACCCCTAGGGCATGGCTACACCTTC
TRBV7-2,-,TRBJ1-2,few,CASSLHHGTTVGGYTF,TGTGCCAGCAGCTTGCACCACGGGACAACTGTGGGAGGCTACACCTTC
TRBV7-9,-,TRBJ2-6,few,CASSGLGRELGANVLTF,TGTGCCAGCAGCGGGCTCGGACGGGAGTTGGGGGCCAACGTCCTGACTTTC
TRBV12-3/TRBV12-4,TRBD1,TRBJ2-2,many,CASRGQGRTGELFF,TGTGCCAGCAGAGGACAGGGGCGAACCGGGGAGCTGTTTTTT
TRBV6-2/TRBV6-3,TRBD1,TRBJ2-1,many,CASSYRTGKAEQFF,TGTGCCAGCAGTTACCGGACAGGGAAGGCTGAGCAGTTCTTC
TRBV27,-,TRBJ2-3,-,CASNPWGASTDTQYF,TGTGCCAGCAACCCTTGGGGCGCTAGCACAGATACGCAGTATTTT